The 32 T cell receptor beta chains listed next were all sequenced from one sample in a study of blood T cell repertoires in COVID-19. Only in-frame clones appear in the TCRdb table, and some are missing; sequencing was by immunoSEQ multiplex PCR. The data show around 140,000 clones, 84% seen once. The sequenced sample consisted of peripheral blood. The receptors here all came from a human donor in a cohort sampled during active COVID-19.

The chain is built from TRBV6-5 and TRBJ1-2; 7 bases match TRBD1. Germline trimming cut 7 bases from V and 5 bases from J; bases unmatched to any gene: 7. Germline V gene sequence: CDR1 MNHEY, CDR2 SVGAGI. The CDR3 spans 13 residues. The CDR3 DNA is TGTGCCAGCACAAAGGGGGCAGGATATGGCTACACCTTC. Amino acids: CASTKGAGYGYTF.

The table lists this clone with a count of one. The CDR3 coding sequence is TGCAGCGTCCTAACGGGGTTAGGGATTGAAGCTTTCTTT. Its protein is CSVLTGLGIEAFF. The chain links TRBV29-1 to TRBJ1-1; D is uncertain. Germline V CDR1 and CDR2: SQVTM, ANQGSEA. V dropped 6 bases and J dropped 7 bases, with 18 bases sitting between them. There are 13 residues in the CDR3.

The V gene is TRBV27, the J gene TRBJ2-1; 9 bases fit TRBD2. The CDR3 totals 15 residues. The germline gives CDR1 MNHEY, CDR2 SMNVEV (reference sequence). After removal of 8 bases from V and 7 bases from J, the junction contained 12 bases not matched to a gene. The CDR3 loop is CASRVGGGAINEQFF. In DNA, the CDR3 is TGTGCCAGCCGGGTCGGCGGGGGGGCGATTAATGAGCAGTTCTTC.

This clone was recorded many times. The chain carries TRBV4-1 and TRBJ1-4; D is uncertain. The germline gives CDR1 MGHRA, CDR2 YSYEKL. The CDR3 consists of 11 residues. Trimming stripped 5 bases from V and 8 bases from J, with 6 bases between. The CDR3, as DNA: TGCGCCAGCAGCGGGCCCGAAAAACTGTTTTTT. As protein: CASSGPEKLFF.

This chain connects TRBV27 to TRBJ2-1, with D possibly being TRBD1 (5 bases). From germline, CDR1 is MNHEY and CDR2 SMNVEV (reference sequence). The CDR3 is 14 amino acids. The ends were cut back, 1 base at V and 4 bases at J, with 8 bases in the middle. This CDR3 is CASSLYRGYNEQFF. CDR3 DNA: TGTGCCAGCAGTTTATATAGGGGTTACAATGAGCAGTTCTTC.

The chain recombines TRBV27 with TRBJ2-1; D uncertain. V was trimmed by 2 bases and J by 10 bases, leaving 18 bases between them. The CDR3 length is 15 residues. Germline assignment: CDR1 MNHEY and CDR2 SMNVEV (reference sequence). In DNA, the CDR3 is TGTGCCAGCAGTTTAGGGCACGGCCGGTTCGTCGAGCAGTTCTTC. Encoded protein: CASSLGHGRFVEQFF.

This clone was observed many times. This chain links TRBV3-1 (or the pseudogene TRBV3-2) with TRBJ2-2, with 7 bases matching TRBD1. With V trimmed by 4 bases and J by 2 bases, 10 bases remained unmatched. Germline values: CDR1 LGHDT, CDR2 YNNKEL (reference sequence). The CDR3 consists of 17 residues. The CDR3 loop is CASSPTVGTANTGELFF. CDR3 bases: TGTGCCAGCAGCCCCACCGTGGGGACAGCTAACACCGGGGAGCTGTTTTTT.

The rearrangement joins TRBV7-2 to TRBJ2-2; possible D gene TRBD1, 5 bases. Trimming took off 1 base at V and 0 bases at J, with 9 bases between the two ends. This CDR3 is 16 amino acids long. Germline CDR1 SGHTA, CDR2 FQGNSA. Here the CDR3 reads CASSLGGSSNTGELFF. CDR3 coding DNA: TGTGCCAGCAGCTTAGGGGGCAGCTCGAACACCGGGGAGCTGTTTTTT.

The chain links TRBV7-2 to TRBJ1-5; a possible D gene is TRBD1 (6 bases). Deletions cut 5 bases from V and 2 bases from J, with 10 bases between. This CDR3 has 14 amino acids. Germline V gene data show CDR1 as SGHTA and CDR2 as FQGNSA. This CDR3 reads CASSTDSRNQPQHF. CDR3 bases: TGTGCCAGCAGCACGGACAGCCGCAATCAGCCCCAGCATTTT.

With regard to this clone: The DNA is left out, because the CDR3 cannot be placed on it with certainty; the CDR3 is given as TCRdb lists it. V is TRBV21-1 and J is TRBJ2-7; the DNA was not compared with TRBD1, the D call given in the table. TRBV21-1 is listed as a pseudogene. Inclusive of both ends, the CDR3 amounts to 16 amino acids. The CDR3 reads CASSKVGPGAPYEQYV.

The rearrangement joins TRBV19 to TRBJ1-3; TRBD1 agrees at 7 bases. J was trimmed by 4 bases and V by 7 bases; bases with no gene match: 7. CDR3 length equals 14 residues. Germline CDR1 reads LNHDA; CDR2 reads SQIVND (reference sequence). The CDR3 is CASNSQGWGNTIYF. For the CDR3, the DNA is TGTGCCAGTAACTCACAGGGGTGGGGAAACACCATATATTTT.

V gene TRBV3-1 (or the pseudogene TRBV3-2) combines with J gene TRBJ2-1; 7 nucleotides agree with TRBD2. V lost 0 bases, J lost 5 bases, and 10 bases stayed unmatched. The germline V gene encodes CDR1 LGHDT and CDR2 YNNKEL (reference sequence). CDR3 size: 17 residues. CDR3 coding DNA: TGTGCCAGCAGCCAAGAAAGAACTAGCGAGAGGAACAATGAGCAGTTCTTC. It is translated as CASSQERTSERNNEQFF.

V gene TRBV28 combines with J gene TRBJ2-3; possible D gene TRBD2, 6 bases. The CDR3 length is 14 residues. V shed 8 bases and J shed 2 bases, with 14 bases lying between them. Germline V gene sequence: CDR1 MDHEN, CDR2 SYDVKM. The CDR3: CASLRGGNTDTQYF. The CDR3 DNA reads TGTGCCAGCCTTCGAGGAGGGAACACAGATACGCAGTATTTT.

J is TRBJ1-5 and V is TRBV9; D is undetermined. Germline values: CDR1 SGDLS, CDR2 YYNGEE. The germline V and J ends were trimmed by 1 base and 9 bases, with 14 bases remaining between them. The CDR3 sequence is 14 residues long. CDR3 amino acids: CASSVTERRGPQHF. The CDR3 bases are TGTGCCAGCAGCGTAACGGAGCGGCGGGGGCCCCAGCATTTT. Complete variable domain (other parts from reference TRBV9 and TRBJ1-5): DSGVTQTPKHLITATGQRVTLRCSPRSGDLSVYWYQQSLDQGLQFLIQYYNGEERAKGNILERFSAQQFPDLHSELNLSSLELGDSALYFCASSVTERRGPQHFGDGTRLSIL.

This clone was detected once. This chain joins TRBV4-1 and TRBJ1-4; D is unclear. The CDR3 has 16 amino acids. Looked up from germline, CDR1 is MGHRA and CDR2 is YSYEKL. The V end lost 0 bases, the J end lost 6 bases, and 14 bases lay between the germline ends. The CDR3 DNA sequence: TGCGCCAGCAGCCAAGACGAGGGCTCCGGGTATGAAAAACTGTTTTTT. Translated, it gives CASSQDEGSGYEKLFF.

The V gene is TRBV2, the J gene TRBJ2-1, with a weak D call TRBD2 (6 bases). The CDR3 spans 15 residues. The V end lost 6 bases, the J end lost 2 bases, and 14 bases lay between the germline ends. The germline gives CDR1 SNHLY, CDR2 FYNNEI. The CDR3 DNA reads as TGTGCCAGCAGGGCCCAGCAGCGGGCCTACAATGAGCAGTTCTTC. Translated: CASRAQQRAYNEQFF.

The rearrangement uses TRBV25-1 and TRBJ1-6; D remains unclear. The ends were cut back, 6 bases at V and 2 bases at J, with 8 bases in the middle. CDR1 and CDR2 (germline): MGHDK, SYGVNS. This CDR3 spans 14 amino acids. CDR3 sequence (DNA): TGTGCCAGCAGGCGAGACACCTATAATTCACCCCTCCACTTT. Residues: CASRRDTYNSPLHF.

CDR3 sequence reads: CASSQAGGETQYF. Here the CDR3 DNA reads TGTGCCAGCAGCCAAGCCGGGGGTGAGACCCAGTACTTC. V usage is TRBV4-2 and J usage is TRBJ2-5; D is possibly TRBD2 (6 bases). This CDR3 region has 13 residues. The ends were cut back, 1 base at V and 5 bases at J, with 8 bases in the middle. Per the germline V gene, CDR1 is LGHNA and CDR2 is YNFKEQ.

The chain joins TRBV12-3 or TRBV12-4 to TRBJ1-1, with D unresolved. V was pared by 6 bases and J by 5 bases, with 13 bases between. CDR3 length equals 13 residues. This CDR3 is CASSPSPHTEAFF. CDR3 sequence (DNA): TGTGCCAGCAGCCCTAGCCCCCATACTGAAGCTTTCTTT.

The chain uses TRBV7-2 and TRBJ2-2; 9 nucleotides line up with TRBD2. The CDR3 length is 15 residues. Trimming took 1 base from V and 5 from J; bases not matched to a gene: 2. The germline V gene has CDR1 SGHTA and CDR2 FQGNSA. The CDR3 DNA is TGTGCCAGCAGCTTAGTAGGACTAGCGACCGGGGAGCTGTTTTTT. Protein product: CASSLVGLATGELFF.

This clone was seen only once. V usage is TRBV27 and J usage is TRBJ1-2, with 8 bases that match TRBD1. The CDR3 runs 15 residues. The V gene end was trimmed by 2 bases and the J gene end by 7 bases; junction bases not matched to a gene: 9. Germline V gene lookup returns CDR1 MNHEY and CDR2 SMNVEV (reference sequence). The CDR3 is CASSLTGTGGVGYTF. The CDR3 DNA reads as TGTGCCAGCAGTTTAACCGGGACAGGCGGGGTTGGCTACACCTTC.

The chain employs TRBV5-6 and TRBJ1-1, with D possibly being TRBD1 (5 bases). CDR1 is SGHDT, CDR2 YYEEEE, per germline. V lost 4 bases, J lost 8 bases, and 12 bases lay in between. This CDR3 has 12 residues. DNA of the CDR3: TGTGCCAGCAGCGCGAACAGGAGAGAAGCTTTCTTT. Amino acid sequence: CASSANRREAFF.

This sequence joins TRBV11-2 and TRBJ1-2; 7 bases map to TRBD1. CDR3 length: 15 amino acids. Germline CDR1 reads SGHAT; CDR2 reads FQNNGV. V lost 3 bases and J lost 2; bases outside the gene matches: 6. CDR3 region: CASSFSGQRNYGYTF. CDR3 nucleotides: TGTGCCAGCAGCTTTTCGGGACAGAGAAACTATGGCTACACCTTC.

The CDR3 here is CASSLSDYLYNEQFF. CDR3 sequence (DNA): TGTGCCAGCAGCTTATCCGACTACCTCTACAATGAGCAGTTCTTC. J is TRBJ2-1 and V is TRBV11-2; D possibly corresponds to TRBD2 (5 bases). This CDR3 has 15 amino acids. In germline, CDR1 is SGHAT, CDR2 FQNNGV. V was pared by 2 bases and J by 3 bases, with 11 bases between.

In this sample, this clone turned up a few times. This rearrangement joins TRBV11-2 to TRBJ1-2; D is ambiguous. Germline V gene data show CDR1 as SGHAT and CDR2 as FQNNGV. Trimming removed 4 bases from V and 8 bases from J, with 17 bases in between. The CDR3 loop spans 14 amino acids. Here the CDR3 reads CASSSRPSGLGYTF. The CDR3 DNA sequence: TGTGCCAGCAGCTCCAGGCCCTCAGGCCTCGGCTACACCTTC. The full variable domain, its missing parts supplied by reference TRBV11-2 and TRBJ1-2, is EAGVAQSPRYKIIEKRQSVAFWCNPISGHATLYWYQQILGQGPKLLIQFQNNGVVDDSQLPKDRFSAERLKGVDSTLKIQPAKLEDSAVYLCASSSRPSGLGYTFGSGTRLTVV.

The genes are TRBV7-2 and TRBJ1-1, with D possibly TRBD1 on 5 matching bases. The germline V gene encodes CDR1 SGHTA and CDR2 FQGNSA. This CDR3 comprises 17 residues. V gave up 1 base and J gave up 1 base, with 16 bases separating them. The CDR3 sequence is CASSLGSGRGGNTEAFF. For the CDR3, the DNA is TGTGCCAGCAGCTTAGGGTCGGGTCGCGGGGGGAACACTGAAGCTTTCTTT. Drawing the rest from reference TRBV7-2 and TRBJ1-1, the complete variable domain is GAGVSQSPSNKVTEKGKDVELRCDPISGHTALYWYRQSLGQGLEFLIYFQGNSAPDKSGLPSDRFSAERTGGSVSTLTIQRTQQEDSAVYLCASSLGSGRGGNTEAFFGQGTRLTVV.

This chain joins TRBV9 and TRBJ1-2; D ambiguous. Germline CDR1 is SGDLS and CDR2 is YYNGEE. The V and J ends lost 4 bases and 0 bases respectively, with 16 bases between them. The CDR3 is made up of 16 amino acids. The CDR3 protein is CASSPSPRGPNYGYTF. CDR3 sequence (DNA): TGTGCCAGCAGCCCTTCCCCCCGTGGGCCTAACTATGGCTACACCTTC.

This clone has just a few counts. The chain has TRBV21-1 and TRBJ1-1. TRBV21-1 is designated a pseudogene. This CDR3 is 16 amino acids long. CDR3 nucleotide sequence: TGTGCCAGGGTCGAATCTGGGGAGGGGAGGGACACTGAAGCTTTCTTT. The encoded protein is CARVESGEGRDTEAFF.

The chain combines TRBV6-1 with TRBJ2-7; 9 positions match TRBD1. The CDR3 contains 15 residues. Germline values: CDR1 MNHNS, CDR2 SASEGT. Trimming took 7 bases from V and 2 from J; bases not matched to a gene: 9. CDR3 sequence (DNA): TGTGCCAGCATTCTGACAGGGGGAACGACCTACGAGCAGTACTTC. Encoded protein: CASILTGGTTYEQYF.

CDR3 in DNA: TGCGCCAGCACCCAGGGACTAGCCGAAGAGACCCAGTACTTC. It specifies CASTQGLAEETQYF. The V call is TRBV5-1, the J call TRBJ2-5; 9 bases are a match to TRBD2. This CDR3 has 14 residues. Germline V gene lookup returns CDR1 SGHRS and CDR2 YFSETQ. V dropped 6 bases and J dropped 3; count of bases not matched to a gene: 6.

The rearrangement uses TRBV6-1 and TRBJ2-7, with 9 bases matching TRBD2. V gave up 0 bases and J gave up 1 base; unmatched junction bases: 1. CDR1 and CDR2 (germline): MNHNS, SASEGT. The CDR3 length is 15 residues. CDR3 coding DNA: TGTGCCAGCAGTGAAGCGACTAGCGGTTCCTACGAGCAGTACTTC. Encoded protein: CASSEATSGSYEQYF.

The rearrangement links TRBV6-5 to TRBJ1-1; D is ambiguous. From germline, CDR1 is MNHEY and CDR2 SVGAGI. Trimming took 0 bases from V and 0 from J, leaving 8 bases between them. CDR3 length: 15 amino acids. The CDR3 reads CASSYSGYLNTEAFF. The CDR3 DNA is TGTGCCAGCAGTTACTCCGGGTACCTGAACACTGAAGCTTTCTTT.